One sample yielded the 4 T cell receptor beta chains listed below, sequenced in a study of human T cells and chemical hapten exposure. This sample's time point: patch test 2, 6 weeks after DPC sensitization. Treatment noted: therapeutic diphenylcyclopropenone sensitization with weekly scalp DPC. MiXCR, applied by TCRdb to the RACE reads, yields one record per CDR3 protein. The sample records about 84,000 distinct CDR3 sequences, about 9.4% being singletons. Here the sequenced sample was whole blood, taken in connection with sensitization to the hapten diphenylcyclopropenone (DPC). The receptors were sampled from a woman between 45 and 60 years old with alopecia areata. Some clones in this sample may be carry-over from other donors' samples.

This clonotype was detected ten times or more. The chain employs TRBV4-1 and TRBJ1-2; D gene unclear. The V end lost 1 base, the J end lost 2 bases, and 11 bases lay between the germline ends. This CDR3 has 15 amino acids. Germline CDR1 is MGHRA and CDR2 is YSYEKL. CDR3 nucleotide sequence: TGCGCCAGCAGCCAAGCCGACGACGGGAACTATGGCTACACCTTC. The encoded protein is CASSQADDGNYGYTF.

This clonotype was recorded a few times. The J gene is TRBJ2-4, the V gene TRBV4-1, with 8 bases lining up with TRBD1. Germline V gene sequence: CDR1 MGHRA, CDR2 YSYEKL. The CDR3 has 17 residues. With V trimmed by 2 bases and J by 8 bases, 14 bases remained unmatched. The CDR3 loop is CASSQPLRGRRDDIQYF. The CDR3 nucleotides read TGCGCCAGCAGCCAACCCCTCAGGGGGCGCAGAGATGACATTCAGTACTTC.

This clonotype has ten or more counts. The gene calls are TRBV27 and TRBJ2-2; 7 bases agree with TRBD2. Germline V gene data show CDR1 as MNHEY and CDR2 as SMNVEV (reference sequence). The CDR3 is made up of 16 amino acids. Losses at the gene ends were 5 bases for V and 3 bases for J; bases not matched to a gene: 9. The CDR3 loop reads CASSPRGGVDTGELFF. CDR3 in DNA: TGTGCCAGCAGTCCCCGGGGAGGGGTCGACACCGGGGAGCTGTTTTTT.

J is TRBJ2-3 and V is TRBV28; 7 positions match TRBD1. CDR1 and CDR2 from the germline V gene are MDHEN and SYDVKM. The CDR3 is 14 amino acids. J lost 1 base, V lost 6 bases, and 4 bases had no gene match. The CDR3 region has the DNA TGTGCCAGCAGCCCCGACAGGGGCACAGATACGCAGTATTTT. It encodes CASSPDRGTDTQYF.